This T cell receptor beta chain comes out of a study of control samples from healthy donors and cancer patients. This CDR3 has 13 residues. The V segment lost 3 bases and the J segment 5 bases; nucleotides outside the gene matches: 2. Libraries were prepared by immunoSEQ multiplex PCR; TCRdb keeps only in-frame clonotypes and omits some of them. In the table there are around 120,000 clones, 88% of which are singletons. Sequencing was performed on blood. The gene calls are TRBV12-3 or TRBV12-4 and TRBJ2-3, with 7 bases matching TRBD1. This sequence originates from a woman between 65 and 79 years old in good health. CDR3 amino acids: CASSLGQKDTQYF. Here the CDR3 DNA reads TGTGCCAGCAGTTTGGGACAGAAAGATACGCAGTATTTT.